The TCR beta chain described here comes from a study of cytotoxic CD8 clonotypes in ibrutinib-treated CLL. This clone ranks as medium-sized. With 7 bases clipped from V and 6 bases from J, the junction kept 6 bases outside the gene matches. Germline V gene lookup returns CDR1 MNHEY and CDR2 SMNVEV (reference sequence). CDR3 size: 13 residues. Produced via immunoSEQ multiplex PCR; TCRdb's table is partial and in-frame only. Of around 14,000 clones detected, 50% to 55% appear once; the ten largest clones hold nearly 35%. This chain uses TRBV27 with TRBJ1-1; TRBD1 aligns across 9 bases. This TCR was sampled from a human donor with chronic lymphocytic leukemia. Specimen: PBMCs, collected at an approximately 25-month disease-progression time point, from a patient treated with ibrutinib. DNA of the CDR3: TGTGCCAGCAAAGGGACAGGGCAGGCTGAAGCTTTCTTT. This sequence encodes CASKGTGQAEAFF.